The next 2 T cell receptor beta chains were all read from a single sample in a study of early stage breast cancer tumors. Libraries were prepared by immunoSEQ multiplex PCR; TCRdb keeps only in-frame clonotypes and omits some of them. The sample lists tens of thousands of clones; over 60% were seen once. The source material was blood. The receptors stem from a person aged 45 to 59 with breast cancer.

The chain links TRBV28 to TRBJ1-1; no clear D. Trimming pared 2 bases from V and 1 base from J, leaving 14 bases between. The germline V gene has CDR1 MDHEN and CDR2 SYDVKM. The CDR3 has 16 amino acids. The CDR3 region has the DNA TGTGCCAGCAGTTTAACGAGGGCGGGAGCGAACACTGAAGCTTTCTTT. The encoded protein is CASSLTRAGANTEAFF.

The gene calls are TRBV4-2 and TRBJ2-7, with 14 positions matching TRBD2. Germline V gene lookup returns CDR1 LGHNA and CDR2 YNFKEQ. The CDR3 consists of 16 residues. J was trimmed by 5 bases and V by 2 bases; bases with no gene match: 5. Here the CDR3 DNA reads TGTGCCAGCAGCCAAACCGGGACTAGCGGGAGCGACGAGCAGTACTTC. Residues: CASSQTGTSGSDEQYF.